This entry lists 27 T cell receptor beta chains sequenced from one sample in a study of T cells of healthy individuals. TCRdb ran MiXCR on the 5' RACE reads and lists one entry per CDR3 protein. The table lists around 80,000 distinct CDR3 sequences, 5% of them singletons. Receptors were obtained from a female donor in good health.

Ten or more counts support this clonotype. DNA of the CDR3: TGTGCTAGTGGTTTTTGGACAGAGAGCTCTGGGGCCAACGTCCTGACTTTC. Protein sequence: CASGFWTESSGANVLTF. V is TRBV12-5 and J is TRBJ2-6; weak D call: TRBD1 (6 bases). Germline CDR1 LGHNT, CDR2 FRNRAP. V was cut by 3 bases and J by 0 bases, with 12 bases left in between. CDR3 length equals 17 residues.

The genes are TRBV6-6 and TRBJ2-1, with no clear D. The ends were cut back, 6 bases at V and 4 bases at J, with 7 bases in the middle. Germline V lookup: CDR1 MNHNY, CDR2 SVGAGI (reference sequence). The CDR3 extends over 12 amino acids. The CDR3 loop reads CASSRLYNEQFF. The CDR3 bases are TGTGCCAGCAGCCGCCTTTACAATGAGCAGTTCTTC.

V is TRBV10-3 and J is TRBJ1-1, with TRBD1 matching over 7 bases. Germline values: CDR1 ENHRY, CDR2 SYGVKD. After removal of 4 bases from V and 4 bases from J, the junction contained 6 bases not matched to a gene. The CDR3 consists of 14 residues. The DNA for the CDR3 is TGTGCCATCAGTGCGCAGGGGGAGAGCACTGAAGCTTTCTTT. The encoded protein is CAISAQGESTEAFF.

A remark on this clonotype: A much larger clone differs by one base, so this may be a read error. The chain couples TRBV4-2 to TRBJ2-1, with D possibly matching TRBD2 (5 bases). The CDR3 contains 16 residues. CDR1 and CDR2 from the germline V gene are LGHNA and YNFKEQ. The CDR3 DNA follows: TGTGCCAGCAGCCAAGATGGCGGGCGCTCCTACAATAAGCAGTTCTTC. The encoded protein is CASSQDGGRSYNKQFF.

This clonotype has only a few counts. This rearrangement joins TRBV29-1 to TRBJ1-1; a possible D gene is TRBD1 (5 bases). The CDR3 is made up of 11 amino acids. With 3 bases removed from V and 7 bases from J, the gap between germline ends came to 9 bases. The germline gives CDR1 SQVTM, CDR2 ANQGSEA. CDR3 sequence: CSVDGDREAFF. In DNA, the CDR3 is TGCAGCGTTGACGGGGACCGTGAAGCTTTCTTT.

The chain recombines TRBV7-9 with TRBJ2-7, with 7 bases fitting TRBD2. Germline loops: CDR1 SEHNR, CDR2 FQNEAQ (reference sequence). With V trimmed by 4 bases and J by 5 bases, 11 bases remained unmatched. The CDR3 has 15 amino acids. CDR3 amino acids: CASSSPSGGGNEQYF. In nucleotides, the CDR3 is TGTGCCAGCAGCTCGCCTAGCGGTGGTGGAAACGAGCAGTACTTC.

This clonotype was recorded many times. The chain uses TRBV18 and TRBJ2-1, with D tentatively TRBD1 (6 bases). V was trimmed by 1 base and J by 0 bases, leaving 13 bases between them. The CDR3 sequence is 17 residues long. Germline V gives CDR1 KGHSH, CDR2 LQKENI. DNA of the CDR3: TGTGCCAGCTCACCACTTGGGGGCCTTAGCTCCTACAATGAGCAGTTCTTC. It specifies CASSPLGGLSSYNEQFF.

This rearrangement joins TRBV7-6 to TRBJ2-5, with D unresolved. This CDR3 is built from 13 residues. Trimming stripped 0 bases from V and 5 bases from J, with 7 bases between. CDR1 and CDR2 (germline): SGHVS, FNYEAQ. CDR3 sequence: CASSLALEETQYF. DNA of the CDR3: TGTGCCAGCAGCTTAGCGTTAGAGGAGACCCAGTACTTC.

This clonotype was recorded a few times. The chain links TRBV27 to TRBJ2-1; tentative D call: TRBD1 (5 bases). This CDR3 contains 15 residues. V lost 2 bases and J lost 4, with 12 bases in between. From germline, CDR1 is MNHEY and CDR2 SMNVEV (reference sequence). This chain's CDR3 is CASSLTGGGYNEQFF. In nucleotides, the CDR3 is TGTGCCAGCAGTTTAACAGGCGGTGGGTACAATGAGCAGTTCTTC.

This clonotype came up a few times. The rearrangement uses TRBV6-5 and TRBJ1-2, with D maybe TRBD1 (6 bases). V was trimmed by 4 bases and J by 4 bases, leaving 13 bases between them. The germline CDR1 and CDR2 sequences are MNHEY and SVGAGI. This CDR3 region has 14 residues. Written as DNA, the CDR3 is TGTGCCAGCAGTTCGGAACAGGGAACCTATGGCTACACCTTC. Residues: CASSSEQGTYGYTF.

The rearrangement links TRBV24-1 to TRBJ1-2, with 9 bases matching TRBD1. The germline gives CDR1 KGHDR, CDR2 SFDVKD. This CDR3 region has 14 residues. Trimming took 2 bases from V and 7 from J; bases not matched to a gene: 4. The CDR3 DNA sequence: TGTGCCACCAGTGATTCCGGACAGGGGTTTGGCTACACCTTC. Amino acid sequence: CATSDSGQGFGYTF.

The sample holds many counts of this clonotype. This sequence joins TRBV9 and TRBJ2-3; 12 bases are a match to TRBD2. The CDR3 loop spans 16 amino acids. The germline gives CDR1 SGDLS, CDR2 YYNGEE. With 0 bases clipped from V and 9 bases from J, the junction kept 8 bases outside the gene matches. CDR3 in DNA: TGTGCCAGCAGCGTAGGGCTAGCGGGAGGGTGGACCACGCAGTATTTT. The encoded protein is CASSVGLAGGWTTQYF. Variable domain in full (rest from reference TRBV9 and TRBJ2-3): DSGVTQTPKHLITATGQRVTLRCSPRSGDLSVYWYQQSLDQGLQFLIQYYNGEERAKGNILERFSAQQFPDLHSELNLSSLELGDSALYFCASSVGLAGGWTTQYFGPGTRLTVL.

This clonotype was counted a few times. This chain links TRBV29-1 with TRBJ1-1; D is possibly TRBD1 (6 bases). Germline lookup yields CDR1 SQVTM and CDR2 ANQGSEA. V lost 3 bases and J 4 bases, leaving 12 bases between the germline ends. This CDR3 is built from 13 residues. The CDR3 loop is CSVDRGPGTEAFF. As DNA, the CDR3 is TGCAGCGTTGACAGGGGACCCGGCACTGAAGCTTTCTTT.

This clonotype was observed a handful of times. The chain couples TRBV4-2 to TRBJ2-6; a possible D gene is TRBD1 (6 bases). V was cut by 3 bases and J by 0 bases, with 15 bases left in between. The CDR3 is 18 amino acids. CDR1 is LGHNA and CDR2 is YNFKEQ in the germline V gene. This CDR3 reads CASSQETTGISGANVLTF. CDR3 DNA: TGTGCCAGCAGCCAGGAAACAACAGGGATCTCTGGGGCCAACGTCCTGACTTTC.

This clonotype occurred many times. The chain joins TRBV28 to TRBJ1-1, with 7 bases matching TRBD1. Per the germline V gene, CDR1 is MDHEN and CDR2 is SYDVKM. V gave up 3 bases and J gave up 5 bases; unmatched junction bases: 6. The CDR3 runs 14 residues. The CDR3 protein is CASSLADRSTEAFF. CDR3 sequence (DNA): TGTGCCAGCAGTTTGGCGGACAGGTCGACTGAAGCTTTCTTT.

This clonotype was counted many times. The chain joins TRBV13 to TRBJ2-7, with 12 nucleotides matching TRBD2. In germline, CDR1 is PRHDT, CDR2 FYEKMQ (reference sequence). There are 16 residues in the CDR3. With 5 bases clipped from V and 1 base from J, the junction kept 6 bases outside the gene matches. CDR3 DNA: TGTGCCAGCAGCCCCCGACTAGCGGGAGTTTCCTACGAGCAGTACTTC. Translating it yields CASSPRLAGVSYEQYF.

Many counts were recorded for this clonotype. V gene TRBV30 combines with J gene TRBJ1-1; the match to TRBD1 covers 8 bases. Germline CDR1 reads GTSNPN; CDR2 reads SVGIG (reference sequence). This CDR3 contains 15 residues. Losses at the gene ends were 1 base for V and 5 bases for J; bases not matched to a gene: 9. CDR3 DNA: TGTGCCTGGAGTGCCACAGGGGGACGGGGAACTGAAGCTTTCTTT. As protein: CAWSATGGRGTEAFF.

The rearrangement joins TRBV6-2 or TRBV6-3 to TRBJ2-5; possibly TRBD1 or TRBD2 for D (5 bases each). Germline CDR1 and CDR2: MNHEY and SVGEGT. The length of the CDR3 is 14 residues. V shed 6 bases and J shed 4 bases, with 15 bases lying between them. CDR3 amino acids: CASRDQGRGETQYF. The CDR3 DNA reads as TGTGCCAGCAGAGATCAGGGCCGGGGAGAGACCCAGTACTTC.

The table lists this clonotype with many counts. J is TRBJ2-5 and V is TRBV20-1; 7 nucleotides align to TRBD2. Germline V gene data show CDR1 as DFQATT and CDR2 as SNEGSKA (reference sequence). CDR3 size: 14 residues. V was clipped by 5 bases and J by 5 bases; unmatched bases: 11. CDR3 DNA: TGCAGTGCTCAAGGAAGGGGCGGGAGCGAGACCCAGTACTTC. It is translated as CSAQGRGGSETQYF.

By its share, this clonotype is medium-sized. This CDR3 is CASTRGGEWINEQFF. The CDR3 DNA is TGTGCCAGCACCCGAGGGGGGGAGTGGATCAATGAGCAGTTCTTC. V gene TRBV28 combines with J gene TRBJ2-1; D perhaps matches TRBD2 (7 bases). Trimming took 7 bases from V and 6 from J, leaving 19 bases between them. Germline assignment: CDR1 MDHEN and CDR2 SYDVKM. This CDR3 region has 15 residues.

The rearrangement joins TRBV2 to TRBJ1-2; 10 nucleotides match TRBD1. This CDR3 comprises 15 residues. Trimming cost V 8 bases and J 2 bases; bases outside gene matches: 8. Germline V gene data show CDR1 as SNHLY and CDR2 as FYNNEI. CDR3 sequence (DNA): TGTGCCAGCGATAGGATGGGACAGGGGAACTATGGCTACACCTTC. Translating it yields CASDRMGQGNYGYTF.

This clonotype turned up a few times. This CDR3 reads CASSYGGQGASPDTQYF. The CDR3 region has the DNA TGTGCCAGCAGTTACGGAGGACAGGGGGCCTCCCCAGATACGCAGTATTTT. V is TRBV6-6 and J is TRBJ2-3, with 11 bases that match TRBD1. Germline V gene sequence: CDR1 MNHNY, CDR2 SVGAGI (reference sequence). The CDR3 runs to 17 residues. J lost 4 bases, V lost 2 bases, and 8 bases had no gene match.

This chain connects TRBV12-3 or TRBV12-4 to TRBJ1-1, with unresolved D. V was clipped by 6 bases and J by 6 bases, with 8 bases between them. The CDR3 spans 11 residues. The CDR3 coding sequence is TGTGCCAGCAGAGAGAGTTCTGAAGCTTTCTTT. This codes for CASRESSEAFF.

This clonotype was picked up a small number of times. CDR3 nucleotides: TGTGCCAGCAGCTTGGACATAGGGACAGTCTATGGCTACACCTTC. It specifies CASSLDIGTVYGYTF. The rearrangement joins TRBV5-4 to TRBJ1-2; 7 bases line up with TRBD1. Germline V gene sequence: CDR1 SGHNT, CDR2 YYREEE (reference sequence). The CDR3 loop spans 15 amino acids. V gave up 0 bases and J gave up 4 bases; unmatched junction bases: 6.

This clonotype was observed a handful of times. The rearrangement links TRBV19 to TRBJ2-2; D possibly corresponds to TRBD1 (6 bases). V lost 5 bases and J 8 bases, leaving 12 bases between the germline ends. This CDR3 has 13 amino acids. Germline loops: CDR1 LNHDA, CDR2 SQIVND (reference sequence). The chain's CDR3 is CASSSYRVGELFF. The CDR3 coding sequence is TGTGCCAGTAGTTCTTACAGGGTGGGGGAGCTGTTTTTT.

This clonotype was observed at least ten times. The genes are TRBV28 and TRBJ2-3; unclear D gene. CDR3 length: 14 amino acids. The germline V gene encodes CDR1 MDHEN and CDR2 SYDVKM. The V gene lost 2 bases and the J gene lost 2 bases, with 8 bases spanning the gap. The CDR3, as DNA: TGTGCCAGCAGTTTAGACCGTTTCACAGATACGCAGTATTTT. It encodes CASSLDRFTDTQYF.

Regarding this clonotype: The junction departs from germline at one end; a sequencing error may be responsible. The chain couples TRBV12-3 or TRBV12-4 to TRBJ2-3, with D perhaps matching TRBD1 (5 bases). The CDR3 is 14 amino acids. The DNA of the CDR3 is TGTGCCAGCAGTTTGGCTAGAAACACAGGTACGCAGTATTTT. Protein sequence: CASSLARNTGTQYF.